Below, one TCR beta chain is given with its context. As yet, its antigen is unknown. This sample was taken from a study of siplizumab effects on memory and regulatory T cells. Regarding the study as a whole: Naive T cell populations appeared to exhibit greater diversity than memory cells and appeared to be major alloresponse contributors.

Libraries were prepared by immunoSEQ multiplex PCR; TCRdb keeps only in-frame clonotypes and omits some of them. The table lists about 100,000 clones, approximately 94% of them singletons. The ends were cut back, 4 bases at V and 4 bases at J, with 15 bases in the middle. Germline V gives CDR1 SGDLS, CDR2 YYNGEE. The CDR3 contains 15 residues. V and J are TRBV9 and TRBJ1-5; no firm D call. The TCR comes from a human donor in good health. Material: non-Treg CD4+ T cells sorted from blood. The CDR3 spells CASSPGGLPNQPQHF. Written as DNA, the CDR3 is TGTGCCAGCAGCCCGGGAGGGCTCCCTAATCAGCCCCAGCATTTT.